Shown below are 19 T cell receptor beta chains from a single sample sequenced in a study of blood T cell repertoires in COVID-19. Using immunoSEQ multiplex PCR, the repertoire was profiled, and TCRdb retains in-frame clones only, with some absent. The repertoire holds about 460,000 clones, 88% seen once, with roughly 8.5% in the top ten. Material for sequencing was PBMCs or T cells enriched from blood (not recorded which). These TCRs come from a woman aged 55-70 years who had recovered from COVID-19.

The CDR3 reads CAIKRREGYTGELFF. In nucleotides, the CDR3 is TGTGCCATCAAGCGTCGAGAGGGATACACCGGGGAGCTGTTTTTT. The chain uses TRBV10-3 and TRBJ2-2; a possible D gene is TRBD2 (5 bases). CDR1 is ENHRY and CDR2 is SYGVKD in the germline V gene. The CDR3 has 15 amino acids. V was trimmed by 7 bases and J by 3 bases, leaving 15 bases between them.

The rearrangement uses TRBV6-1 and TRBJ1-1; TRBD1 might be the D (5 bases). The CDR3 runs to 15 residues. Looked up from germline, CDR1 is MNHNS and CDR2 is SASEGT. The germline V and J ends were trimmed by 1 base and 5 bases, with 14 bases remaining between them. The CDR3: CASSEDPGRYTEAFF. The DNA of the CDR3 is TGTGCCAGCAGTGAAGATCCAGGGCGGTATACTGAAGCTTTCTTT.

The J gene is TRBJ2-3, the V gene TRBV2, with TRBD1 matching 8 bases. Germline assignment: CDR1 SNHLY and CDR2 FYNNEI. The junction had 7 bases not matched to a gene; V was cut back by 6 bases and J by 2 bases. CDR3 length equals 15 residues. CDR3 sequence reads: CASRAGQAVTDTQYF. The DNA for the CDR3 is TGTGCCAGCAGGGCGGGACAGGCCGTCACAGATACGCAGTATTTT.

This chain joins TRBV14 and TRBJ1-1; tentatively, D is TRBD1 (5 bases). This CDR3 contains 17 residues. V lost 1 base, J lost 3 bases, and 18 bases lay in between. Germline lookup yields CDR1 SGHDN and CDR2 FVKESK. CDR3 sequence reads: CASSQAWSRRGDTEAFF. The CDR3 DNA follows: TGTGCCAGCAGCCAAGCCTGGAGCAGGCGGGGGGACACTGAAGCTTTCTTT.

Only one count was recorded for this clone. The chain recombines TRBV12-3 or TRBV12-4 with TRBJ1-6; D uncertain. With 8 bases removed from V and 8 bases from J, the gap between germline ends came to 10 bases. This CDR3 is 12 amino acids long. CDR3 sequence reads: CASALGDSPLHF. The CDR3 DNA reads TGTGCCAGCGCCCTGGGCGATTCACCCCTCCACTTT.

J is TRBJ1-1 and V is TRBV2, with TRBD1 matching over 9 bases. The CDR3 loop spans 15 amino acids. J was trimmed by 1 base and V by 7 bases; bases with no gene match: 7. The germline CDR1 and CDR2 sequences are SNHLY and FYNNEI. CDR3 in amino acids: CASIRDRERNTEAFF. The DNA of the CDR3 is TGTGCCAGCATCCGGGACAGGGAGAGGAACACTGAAGCTTTCTTT. Variable domain in full (rest from reference TRBV2 and TRBJ1-1): EPEVTQTPSHQVTQMGQEVILRCVPISNHLYFYWYRQILGQKVEFLVSFYNNEISEKSEIFDDQFSVERPDGSNFTLKIRSTKLEDSAMYFCASIRDRERNTEAFFGQGTRLTVV.

The CDR3 reads CSDRDRGYTEAFF. The CDR3 DNA sequence: TGCAGCGATCGGGACAGGGGATACACTGAAGCTTTCTTT. The rearrangement joins TRBV29-1 to TRBJ1-1; 10 bases are a match to TRBD1. Germline V gives CDR1 SQVTM, CDR2 ANQGSEA. The CDR3 is made up of 13 amino acids. With 7 bases clipped from V and 3 bases from J, the junction kept 5 bases outside the gene matches.

In this sample, this clone turned up a few times. The chain has TRBV5-6 and TRBJ1-6; 8 bases map to TRBD1. The J segment lost 7 bases and the V segment lost 1 base, leaving 4 bases of the junction unmatched. Germline CDR1 reads SGHDT; CDR2 reads YYEEEE. The CDR3 spans 15 residues. The CDR3 here is CASSLWWDRNSPLHF. DNA of the CDR3: TGTGCCAGCAGCTTGTGGTGGGACAGGAATTCACCCCTCCACTTT.

The V gene is TRBV27, the J gene TRBJ1-5, with TRBD1 matching 11 bases. J was trimmed by 1 base and V by 2 bases; bases with no gene match: 4. Germline V gene lookup returns CDR1 MNHEY and CDR2 SMNVEV (reference sequence). This CDR3 has 17 amino acids. The CDR3 coding sequence is TGTGCCAGCAGTTTAAGGGGGACAGGGGGAAGCAATCAGCCCCAGCATTTT. Translation gives CASSLRGTGGSNQPQHF.

This chain uses TRBV2 with TRBJ2-3, with D possibly matching TRBD2 (5 bases). V shed 4 bases and J shed 3 bases, with 14 bases lying between them. The CDR3 contains 15 residues. Looked up from germline, CDR1 is SNHLY and CDR2 is FYNNEI. CDR3 in amino acids: CASSVYLDLTDTQYF. The CDR3 coding sequence is TGTGCCAGCAGTGTCTATTTGGACTTAACAGATACGCAGTATTTT.

The count of this clone is one. The chain couples TRBV2 to TRBJ1-2; D not resolved. Trimming removed 8 bases at V and 1 base at J, with 5 bases between. The CDR3 runs 11 residues. Germline CDR1 SNHLY, CDR2 FYNNEI. The CDR3 DNA is TGTGCCAGCCGGGATAACTATGGCTACACCTTC. It yields the protein CASRDNYGYTF.

V is TRBV3-1 (or the pseudogene TRBV3-2) and J is TRBJ1-6, with 8 bases that match TRBD1. Germline V CDR1 and CDR2: LGHDT, YNNKEL (reference sequence). The junction had 9 bases not matched to a gene; V was cut back by 1 base and J by 7 bases. The CDR3 is 17 amino acids. The CDR3 spells CASSQGRTGFMNSPLHF. CDR3 nucleotide sequence: TGTGCCAGCAGCCAAGGCAGGACAGGGTTTATGAATTCACCCCTCCACTTT.

V usage is TRBV6-5 and J usage is TRBJ2-5, with D possibly TRBD2 on 6 matching bases. Germline CDR1 and CDR2: MNHEY and SVGAGI. CDR3 length: 13 amino acids. Trimming shortened V by 0 bases and J by 7 bases, and 9 bases separated the two germline ends. The chain's CDR3 is CASSYSDGGTQYF. The CDR3 DNA reads as TGTGCCAGCAGTTACTCGGACGGGGGGACCCAGTACTTC.

This clone was seen a few times. This chain links TRBV5-1 with TRBJ2-5, with 7 bases aligning to TRBD1. This CDR3 comprises 14 residues. Trimming took 4 bases from V and 5 from J; bases not matched to a gene: 8. Per germline, CDR1 SGHRS and CDR2 YFSETQ. The CDR3: CASSRTGPQETQYF. The CDR3 DNA sequence: TGCGCCAGCAGCAGGACAGGCCCCCAGGAGACCCAGTACTTC.

J is TRBJ2-5 and V is TRBV24-1, with 7 bases fitting TRBD1. This CDR3 contains 16 residues. Per the germline V gene, CDR1 is KGHDR and CDR2 is SFDVKD. Unmatched junction bases numbered 8, after V lost 3 bases and J lost 2 bases. The CDR3 bases are TGTGCCACCAGTGATCCAAGACAGGGTCTTCAAGAGACCCAGTACTTC. This sequence encodes CATSDPRQGLQETQYF.

The chain couples TRBV28 to TRBJ1-2, with TRBD1 identical over 9 bases. CDR3 size: 13 residues. Germline V gene data show CDR1 as MDHEN and CDR2 as SYDVKM. Trimming at V came to 4 bases and at J to 8 bases, leaving 5 bases not matched to a gene. The CDR3 sequence: CASSSDRGGGYTF. The CDR3 region has the DNA TGTGCCAGCAGTTCGGACAGGGGTGGGGGCTACACCTTC.

This chain uses TRBV18 with TRBJ1-4; weak D call: TRBD1 (5 bases). Germline values: CDR1 KGHSH, CDR2 LQKENI. V shed 8 bases and J shed 4 bases, with 17 bases lying between them. This CDR3 has 15 amino acids. In nucleotides, the CDR3 is TGTGCCAGCCGCGACAGCCCCCACCTTAATGAAAAACTGTTTTTT. Protein sequence: CASRDSPHLNEKLFF.

This clone was observed once. The V call is TRBV7-6, the J call TRBJ1-4; no clear D gene. Germline values: CDR1 SGHVS, CDR2 FNYEAQ. Trimming stripped 2 bases from V and 5 bases from J, with 15 bases between. The CDR3 is made up of 16 amino acids. CDR3 sequence (DNA): TGTGCCAGCAGCTTATGGGATCTGGGGAGGAATGAAAAACTGTTTTTT. Encoded protein: CASSLWDLGRNEKLFF.

This sequence joins TRBV12-5 and TRBJ2-7; 7 bases align to TRBD1. V was pared by 1 base and J by 4 bases, with 7 bases of the junction left unmatched. Germline loops: CDR1 LGHNT, CDR2 FRNRAP. This CDR3 contains 15 residues. This CDR3 reads CASGLARDSRYEQYV. The CDR3 nucleotides read TGTGCTAGTGGTTTGGCCCGGGACAGCCGGTACGAGCAGTACGTC.